This TCR beta chain was captured by sequencing in a study of blood T cell repertoires in COVID-19. Study background: There were acute and convalescent COVID-19 samples, and they came from the United States, Italy and Spain.

Original methodology: Quantification of nucleated cells was approximated via reference gene primer amplification. This table comes from immunoSEQ multiplex PCR, and its TCRdb copy is limited to in-frame clones, with some not included. The DNA gave D and trimming, while V, J and clone size come from that table. The sample contains some 150,000 clones, about 88% of which appear only once. The source material was peripheral blood. The sequence was collected from a human donor in a cohort sampled during active COVID-19.

DNA for the CDR3: TGTGCCAGCAGTTCCATACAGGGGACGAACACTGAAGCTTTCTTT. This codes for CASSSIQGTNTEAFF. This chain links TRBV6-2 or TRBV6-3 with TRBJ1-1; TRBD1 aligns across 7 bases. After removal of 4 bases from V and 1 base from J, the junction contained 6 bases not matched to a gene. The CDR3 has 15 amino acids. Germline values: CDR1 MNHEY, CDR2 SVGEGT.